This T cell receptor beta chain originates from a study of spatial heterogeneity in lung cancer. Study observations and caveats: Tumor mutation counts were tracked by expanded intratumoral alpha and beta TCR counts.

This sample's time point: sample taken at primary tumor resection. Germline V CDR1 and CDR2: SGHNT, YYREEE (reference sequence). The J segment lost 8 bases and the V segment lost 4 bases, leaving 6 bases of the junction unmatched. The CDR3 is 13 amino acids. The table lists this clonotype with a count of one. Its cognate antigen is unknown. MiXCR, applied by TCRdb to the 5' RACE reads, yields one record per CDR3 protein. This sample has around 21,000 distinct CDR3 sequences, with more than 4.5% found just once. V is TRBV5-4 and J is TRBJ2-3; 8 bases fit TRBD2. The clonotype originates from a male donor with early-stage non-small cell lung cancer. Material: lung tumor tissue, obtained at surgery. CDR3 nucleotides: TGTGCCAGCAGCCTAGCGGGCCCAGGTACGCAGTATTTT. Residues: CASSLAGPGTQYF.